Reported below is one TCR beta chain. No antigen is known for it. Sequenced by immunoSEQ multiplex PCR; TCRdb stores in-frame clones only, minus some. The sample carries about 1,600 clones, over 75% recorded once. The sample is drawn from a study of graft-versus-host responses after intestinal transplantation. Study at large: All recipients were transplanted with multivisceral, liver-intestinal, or isolated intestinal grafts. Findings and limits, study-wide: Allografts of one patient group, those with graft-donor T cell macrochimerism, had high graft-versus-host to host-versus-graft clonal ratios. The recipient marrow held GvH clones, and some of them showed up first in ileum or blood. Early post-transplant declines in HvG were associated with peak levels of circulating GvH clones.

Graft material was processed, releasing intraepithelial and lamina propria lymphocytes. Germline V gene lookup returns CDR1 SGDLS and CDR2 YYNGEE. The CDR3 runs to 13 residues. Between the trimmed V and J ends, which lost 3 bases and 4 bases, there was a span of 11 bases. This specimen consisted of ileum tissue, obtained 523 days after transplant. The clonotype originates from a human patient who received an intestinal transplant, so some T cells may come from the graft donor. This chain uses TRBV9 with TRBJ2-7; weak D call: TRBD2 (6 bases). In nucleotides, the CDR3 is TGTGCCAGCAGCGATGGGACTTATTACGAGCAGTACTTC. Protein sequence: CASSDGTYYEQYF.